These 17 T cell receptor beta chains originate from one sample sequenced in a study of CD8+CD57+ T cells in acquired aplastic anemia. Template material for TCR beta VDJ and CDR3 profiling consisted of genomic DNA. TCRdb processed the reads anew with MiXCR; each CDR3 protein has one entry. Of approximately 50,000 distinct CDR3 sequences listed, approximately 78% are singletons. Material for sequencing was sorted CD4+, CD8+, or CD8+CD57+ T cells (not recorded which) from PBMCs. These receptors all come from a human donor in good health, serving as a control.

The chain joins TRBV5-1 to TRBJ1-1, with TRBD1 matching 8 bases. Germline-derived CDR1 and CDR2 are SGHRS and YFSETQ. The CDR3 has 15 amino acids. V shed 1 base, J shed 1 base, and the junction held 3 bases outside the gene matches. This CDR3 is CASSLIQGGNTEAFF. In DNA form, the CDR3 reads TGCGCCAGCAGCTTGATACAGGGGGGGAACACTGAAGCTTTCTTT.

This clonotype was seen a few times. V gene TRBV2 combines with J gene TRBJ2-7; 11 bases align to TRBD1. After removal of 6 bases from V and 4 bases from J, the junction contained 2 bases not matched to a gene. This CDR3 spans 13 amino acids. The V gene's germline CDR1 is SNHLY and CDR2 FYNNEI. Here the CDR3 reads CASRDRGQYEQYF. The DNA for the CDR3 is TGTGCCAGCAGGGACAGGGGGCAATACGAGCAGTACTTC.

V gene TRBV7-2 combines with J gene TRBJ2-3, with TRBD2 identical over 10 bases. The CDR3 is 16 amino acids. J was trimmed by 2 bases and V by 0 bases; bases with no gene match: 2. Germline CDR1 SGHTA, CDR2 FQGNSA. This CDR3 is CASSLALAGVTDTQYF. CDR3 in DNA: TGTGCCAGCAGCTTAGCGCTAGCGGGGGTCACAGATACGCAGTATTTT.

V is TRBV10-1 and J is TRBJ2-1; 9 bases are shared with TRBD1. Germline CDR1 reads WNHNN; CDR2 reads SYGVQD (reference sequence). V shed 2 bases and J 6 bases; nucleotides not matched to a gene: 5. The CDR3 has 15 amino acids. The chain's CDR3 is CASSEGGQGSNEQFF. CDR3 nucleotide sequence: TGCGCCAGCAGTGAGGGAGGACAGGGGAGCAATGAGCAGTTCTTC.

In this sample, this clonotype turned up once. The chain joins TRBV20-1 to TRBJ1-4; D may be TRBD1 (6 bases). The CDR3 has 14 amino acids. Germline V lookup: CDR1 DFQATT, CDR2 SNEGSKA (reference sequence). V shed 1 base and J shed 8 bases, with 14 bases lying between them. The CDR3 loop is CSARATGLGEKLFF. The CDR3 nucleotides read TGCAGTGCTAGAGCTACAGGGTTGGGGGAAAAACTGTTTTTT.

This clonotype has just a few counts. The chain combines TRBV10-3 with TRBJ2-3; D gene uncertain. Trimming took off 2 bases at V and 3 bases at J, with 12 bases between the two ends. The CDR3 covers 15 residues. Looked up from germline, CDR1 is ENHRY and CDR2 is SYGVKD. The CDR3 here is CAISERSTSTDTQYF. CDR3 in DNA: TGTGCCATCAGTGAGAGATCTACGTCTACAGATACGCAGTATTTT.

The chain recombines TRBV24-1 with TRBJ1-2; D uncertain. V lost 6 bases to trimming and J lost 10 bases, with 2 bases between them. CDR1 is KGHDR, CDR2 SFDVKD, per germline. The CDR3 loop spans 8 amino acids. The CDR3 nucleotides are TGTGCCACCAGTCCCTACACCTTC. The encoded protein is CATSPYTF.

The CDR3 sequence is CASSTSGSNQPQHF. The CDR3 coding sequence is TGTGCCAGTAGTACCTCCGGCTCCAATCAGCCCCAGCATTTT. The chain joins TRBV19 to TRBJ1-5; the D is unclear. V lost 4 bases, J lost 3 bases, and 10 bases lay in between. CDR3 length equals 14 residues. The germline V gene has CDR1 LNHDA and CDR2 SQIVND (reference sequence).

The chain couples TRBV10-3 to TRBJ2-7, with D perhaps assigned TRBD1 or TRBD2 (6 bases each). Germline CDR1 and CDR2: ENHRY and SYGVKD. This CDR3 region has 17 residues. V lost 4 bases to trimming and J lost 2 bases, with 21 bases between them. CDR3 nucleotides: TGTGCCATCAGTGGGGCCAGCGGGCGGACAGAAACCTACGAGCAGTACTTC. As protein: CAISGASGRTETYEQYF.

The rearrangement joins TRBV20-1 to TRBJ2-5; possibly TRBD2 for D (5 bases). This CDR3 is 15 amino acids long. Germline loops: CDR1 DFQATT, CDR2 SNEGSKA (reference sequence). The germline V and J ends were trimmed by 3 bases and 5 bases, with 19 bases remaining between them. CDR3 amino acids: CSARGNLASPETQYF. For the CDR3, the DNA is TGCAGTGCTAGGGGGAATCTAGCTTCACCGGAGACCCAGTACTTC.

The gene calls are TRBV19 and TRBJ1-1, with TRBD1 matching 7 bases. CDR1 LNHDA and CDR2 SQIVND come from the germline V gene (reference sequence). The V gene end was trimmed by 10 bases and the J gene end by 0 bases; junction bases not matched to a gene: 5. The CDR3 has 13 amino acids. The CDR3, as DNA: TGTGCCACCGCGGGACAGTTGAACACTGAAGCTTTCTTT. This translates into CATAGQLNTEAFF.

As for this clonotype: A much larger clone sits a single nucleotide away, making a read error possible. The genes are TRBV7-9 and TRBJ1-5; D is possibly TRBD1 (5 bases). CDR1 SEHNR and CDR2 FQNEAQ come from the germline V gene (reference sequence). The CDR3 sequence is 15 residues long. The CDR3 protein is CASSPGTDSDQPQHF. The CDR3 nucleotides read TGTGCCAGCAGCCCCGGGACGGATAGCGATCAGCCCCAGCATTTT.

The chain is built from TRBV7-6 and TRBJ2-5; weak D call: TRBD2 (5 bases). Trimming took 5 bases from V and 5 from J, leaving 15 bases between them. The CDR3 is 14 residues long. Per germline, CDR1 SGHVS and CDR2 FNYEAQ. The CDR3 region has the DNA TGTGCCAGCAGCCCCAGACGGGGTATGGAGACCCAGTACTTC. This sequence encodes CASSPRRGMETQYF.

The rearrangement links TRBV28 to TRBJ2-7; D is unclear. Trimming stripped 10 bases from V and 3 bases from J, with 7 bases between. Germline assignment: CDR1 MDHEN and CDR2 SYDVKM. There are 10 residues in the CDR3. The CDR3 DNA sequence: TGTGCCACCGGACGCTACGAGCAGTACTTC. Translating gives CATGRYEQYF.

This clonotype was picked up a small number of times. The chain has TRBV15 and TRBJ1-3, with D unresolved. The germline V gene encodes CDR1 LNHNV and CDR2 YYDKDF (reference sequence). Trimming took off 0 bases at V and 4 bases at J, with 13 bases between the two ends. The CDR3 is 16 residues long. The CDR3 DNA sequence: TGTGCCACCAGCAGAGATGGCCAAACGGGAGGAAACACCATATATTTT. Protein: CATSRDGQTGGNTIYF. Looking up the rest from reference TRBV15 and TRBJ1-3 gives the full variable domain: DAMVIQNPRYQVTQFGKPVTLSCSQTLNHNVMYWYQQKSSQAPKLLFHYYDKDFNNEADTPDNFQSRRPNTSFCFLDIRSPGLGDTAMYLCATSRDGQTGGNTIYFGEGSWLTVV.

The genes are TRBV29-1 and TRBJ1-4, with 11 bases identical to TRBD1. The CDR3 extends over 14 amino acids. Germline V gene data show CDR1 as SQVTM and CDR2 as ANQGSEA. V lost 6 bases, J lost 8 bases, and 8 bases stayed unmatched. The CDR3 is CSVEDRGRKEKLFF. The CDR3 coding sequence is TGCAGCGTGGAGGACAGGGGGCGGAAGGAAAAACTGTTTTTT.

The CDR3 protein is CSVATMAGTGNNYGYTF. CDR3 nucleotide sequence: TGCAGCGTTGCTACTATGGCCGGGACAGGGAACAACTATGGCTACACCTTC. This chain joins TRBV29-1 and TRBJ1-2, with 9 bases aligning to TRBD1. This CDR3 contains 17 residues. Germline CDR1 SQVTM, CDR2 ANQGSEA. Losses at the gene ends were 4 bases for V and 2 bases for J; bases not matched to a gene: 14.